The 27 T cell receptor beta chains below come from one sample, sequenced in a study of cytomegalovirus exposure and HLA in healthy donors. Only in-frame clones appear in the TCRdb table, and some are missing; sequencing was by immunoSEQ multiplex PCR. The sample has hundreds of thousands of clones, approximately 87% seen once. Sequenced: PBMCs. The receptor source for this set is a young woman in good health and CMV-seronegative.

This sequence joins TRBV7-8 and TRBJ2-2; weak D call: TRBD2 (5 bases). CDR1 and CDR2 (germline): SGHVS, FQNEAQ. Trimming stripped 8 bases from V and 5 bases from J, with 9 bases between. This CDR3 region has 12 residues. In nucleotides, the CDR3 is TGTGCCAGCGCGAGGGCGACCGGGGAGCTGTTTTTT. Protein sequence: CASARATGELFF.

The gene calls are TRBV6-5 and TRBJ2-1; TRBD2 agrees at 12 bases. CDR3 length: 15 residues. J gave up 8 bases and V 7 bases, and 9 bases lay outside the gene matches. Per germline, CDR1 MNHEY and CDR2 SVGAGI. CDR3: CASKKTSGSGDEQFF. CDR3 DNA: TGTGCCAGCAAGAAGACTAGCGGGAGCGGCGATGAGCAGTTCTTC.

This clone has only one observation. The rearrangement links TRBV28 to TRBJ2-1, with 7 bases aligning to TRBD1. From germline, CDR1 is MDHEN and CDR2 SYDVKM. The V segment lost 6 bases and the J segment 2 bases; nucleotides outside the gene matches: 1. The CDR3 spans 13 residues. The CDR3 region is CASRDRPYNEQFF. The CDR3 nucleotides read TGTGCCAGCAGGGACAGGCCCTACAATGAGCAGTTCTTC.

The chain links TRBV7-3 to TRBJ2-1; 9 bases map to TRBD2. Germline V gene lookup returns CDR1 SGHTA and CDR2 FQGTGA. The length of the CDR3 is 16 residues. After removal of 4 bases from V and 5 bases from J, the junction contained 9 bases not matched to a gene. The CDR3 protein is CASSSGPSGVNNEQFF. DNA for the CDR3: TGTGCCAGCAGCTCCGGCCCTAGCGGGGTCAACAATGAGCAGTTCTTC.

A remark on this clone: A read error may account for a junction end that differs from germline. V usage is TRBV29-1 and J usage is TRBJ2-2; the D is unclear. The CDR3 consists of 13 residues. Germline V gene sequence: CDR1 SQVTM, CDR2 ANQGSEA. For the CDR3, the DNA is TGCAGCGTCGAAGGGTTCGACACCGGGGAGCTGTTTTTT. This translates into CSVEGFDTGELFF.

The genes are TRBV30 and TRBJ2-7; tentative D call: TRBD1 (5 bases). V was trimmed by 0 bases and J by 6 bases, leaving 18 bases between them. CDR1 and CDR2 (germline): GTSNPN, SVGIG (reference sequence). The CDR3 is 15 residues long. The CDR3 bases are TGTGCCTGGAGTGTAACAGGTCACTTCCTAGGCGAGCAGTACTTC. It yields the protein CAWSVTGHFLGEQYF.

This sequence joins TRBV5-1 and TRBJ2-6, with no clear D. The CDR3 loop spans 17 amino acids. Looked up from germline, CDR1 is SGHRS and CDR2 is YFSETQ. V lost 2 bases and J lost 0, with 12 bases in between. Here the CDR3 DNA reads TGCGCCAGCAGCTTAGGCACGCAGAGCTCTGGGGCCAACGTCCTGACTTTC. Protein product: CASSLGTQSSGANVLTF.

The chain couples TRBV28 to TRBJ2-1; 7 bases line up with TRBD1. After removal of 5 bases from V and 6 bases from J, the junction contained 10 bases not matched to a gene. The length of the CDR3 is 15 residues. Germline V gene data show CDR1 as MDHEN and CDR2 as SYDVKM. CDR3 coding DNA: TGTGCCAGCAGTCTACCGGGACAGCCCTCCAATGAGCAGTTCTTC. It encodes CASSLPGQPSNEQFF.

The CDR3 coding sequence is TGCAGCGTTGATGAGGGGAACACTGAAGCTTTCTTT. Its protein product is CSVDEGNTEAFF. The chain joins TRBV29-1 to TRBJ1-1; D is undetermined. The V gene lost 3 bases and the J gene lost 1 base, with 6 bases spanning the gap. Germline V CDR1 and CDR2: SQVTM, ANQGSEA. This CDR3 spans 12 amino acids.

J is TRBJ1-2 and V is TRBV1. TRBV1 is a pseudogene segment. This CDR3 has 15 residues. CDR3 sequence (DNA): TGCACCAGCAGCCAAGACTCGGGTAGGAACTATGGCTACACCTTC. Amino acid sequence: CTSSQDSGRNYGYTF.

The chain combines TRBV11-3 with TRBJ1-1; D remains ambiguous. Trimming removed 5 bases from V and 1 base from J, with 8 bases in between. CDR1 and CDR2 from the germline V gene are SGHNT and YENEEA. CDR3 length equals 13 residues. For the CDR3, the DNA is TGTGCCAGCAGCCCCGTCCGGAACACTGAAGCTTTCTTT. This codes for CASSPVRNTEAFF.

This chain joins TRBV6-5 and TRBJ1-2; possibly TRBD1 for D (5 bases). V lost 5 bases to trimming and J lost 7 bases, with 14 bases between them. Germline-derived CDR1 and CDR2 are MNHEY and SVGAGI. This CDR3 spans 13 amino acids. Here the CDR3 DNA reads TGTGCCAGCAGTCCTGGTCAGGGACGTGGCTACACCTTC. Translating gives CASSPGQGRGYTF.

This clone was seen once. The chain has TRBV28 and TRBJ2-7, with D hard to call. The CDR3 runs to 14 residues. The germline V and J ends were trimmed by 5 bases and 7 bases, with 18 bases remaining between them. Germline loops: CDR1 MDHEN, CDR2 SYDVKM. Written as DNA, the CDR3 is TGTGCCAGCAGTCCAGTCGGTCTCTCTCGGGAGCAGTACTTC. It encodes CASSPVGLSREQYF.

The chain uses TRBV27 and TRBJ2-1; the match to TRBD2 covers 16 bases. J gave up 9 bases and V 5 bases, and 10 bases lay outside the gene matches. CDR1 is MNHEY and CDR2 is SMNVEV in the germline V gene (reference sequence). The CDR3 has 17 amino acids. CDR3 coding DNA: TGTGCCAGCAGTACCGACCGGGGACTAGCGGGGGGGTTTGAGCAGTTCTTC. It encodes CASSTDRGLAGGFEQFF.

V usage is TRBV25-1 and J usage is TRBJ2-1; TRBD2 is a possible D gene (6 bases). Germline assignment: CDR1 MGHDK and CDR2 SYGVNS. The CDR3 sequence is 14 residues long. Trimming pared 4 bases from V and 5 bases from J, leaving 12 bases between. This CDR3 reads CASSGGRGDNEQFF. Here the CDR3 DNA reads TGTGCCAGCAGTGGAGGGCGGGGCGACAATGAGCAGTTCTTC.

The J gene is TRBJ2-7, the V gene TRBV29-1; 8 bases are a match to TRBD1. V lost 3 bases, J lost 2 bases, and 3 bases stayed unmatched. The CDR3 sequence is 13 residues long. The germline gives CDR1 SQVTM, CDR2 ANQGSEA. The CDR3 here is CSVEDRVTYEQYF. The CDR3 coding sequence is TGCAGCGTTGAGGACAGGGTCACCTACGAGCAGTACTTC.

The chain is built from TRBV9 and TRBJ2-3; D possibly uses TRBD1 or TRBD2 (5 bases each). The CDR3 loop spans 14 amino acids. Germline values: CDR1 SGDLS, CDR2 YYNGEE. The V end lost 4 bases, the J end lost 2 bases, and 11 bases lay between the germline ends. DNA of the CDR3: TGTGCCAGCAGCAGGGACGGAGACACAGATACGCAGTATTTT. Amino acid sequence: CASSRDGDTDTQYF.

CDR3 amino acids: CATAADRASNQPQHF. In DNA, the CDR3 is TGTGCCACGGCGGCGGACAGGGCTAGCAATCAGCCCCAGCATTTT. The chain is built from TRBV15 and TRBJ1-5; 8 bases are a match to TRBD1. V was pared by 9 bases and J by 0 bases, with 7 bases of the junction left unmatched. Germline V gene lookup returns CDR1 LNHNV and CDR2 YYDKDF (reference sequence). The CDR3 covers 15 residues.

V gene TRBV11-3 combines with J gene TRBJ2-1; 7 bases are a match to TRBD2. This CDR3 spans 15 amino acids. Germline V lookup: CDR1 SGHNT, CDR2 YENEEA. V lost 5 bases and J lost 2; bases outside the gene matches: 6. CDR3 in DNA: TGTGCCAGCAGCCTGGGGGGGAAACCCTACAATGAGCAGTTCTTC. This encodes CASSLGGKPYNEQFF.

The chain links TRBV9 to TRBJ2-1; 7 bases map to TRBD1. The CDR3 runs to 15 residues. Germline-derived CDR1 and CDR2 are SGDLS and YYNGEE. V lost 0 bases and J lost 5; bases outside the gene matches: 5. The CDR3 sequence is CASSVGTGANNEQFF. DNA for the CDR3: TGTGCCAGCAGCGTAGGCACAGGGGCTAACAATGAGCAGTTCTTC.

This clone was observed a few times. The gene calls are TRBV5-1 and TRBJ2-2, with D unclear. There are 15 residues in the CDR3. With 0 bases removed from V and 0 bases from J, the gap between germline ends came to 6 bases. From germline, CDR1 is SGHRS and CDR2 YFSETQ. The CDR3 DNA reads as TGCGCCAGCAGCTTGGACTACTCGAACACCGGGGAGCTGTTTTTT. Protein sequence: CASSLDYSNTGELFF.

The chain employs TRBV5-6 and TRBJ2-1, with D tentatively TRBD2 (7 bases). With 0 bases removed from V and 0 bases from J, the gap between germline ends came to 13 bases. The CDR3 is made up of 17 amino acids. The V gene's germline CDR1 is SGHDT and CDR2 YYEEEE. The CDR3 spells CASSLAQGGASYNEQFF. The CDR3 nucleotides are TGTGCCAGCAGCTTGGCCCAAGGGGGGGCCTCCTACAATGAGCAGTTCTTC. Full variable domain (rest looked up from reference TRBV5-6 and TRBJ2-1): DAGVTQSPTHLIKTRGQQVTLRCSPKSGHDTVSWYQQALGQGPQFIFQYYEEEERQRGNFPDRFSGHQFPNYSSELNVNALLLGDSALYLCASSLAQGGASYNEQFFGPGTRLTVL.

J is TRBJ1-4 and V is TRBV5-1, with D uncertain. The V gene lost 0 bases and the J gene lost 6 bases, with 12 bases spanning the gap. Germline V CDR1 and CDR2: SGHRS, YFSETQ. This CDR3 is 15 amino acids long. The CDR3 bases are TGCGCCAGCAGCTTGGATCGGAGGATCGATGAAAAACTGTTTTTT. The encoded protein is CASSLDRRIDEKLFF.

This clone was counted between two and nine times. The chain couples TRBV5-4 to TRBJ2-1, with D possibly TRBD2 on 6 matching bases. This CDR3 comprises 15 residues. Germline V gene sequence: CDR1 SGHNT, CDR2 YYREEE (reference sequence). V was clipped by 3 bases and J by 0 bases, with 10 bases between them. The CDR3 bases are TGTGCCAGCAGCTCGCTAGCGCACTCCTACAATGAGCAGTTCTTC. Protein: CASSSLAHSYNEQFF.

The chain uses TRBV30 and TRBJ1-1, with 7 bases identical to TRBD1. J gave up 0 bases and V 6 bases, and 7 bases lay outside the gene matches. CDR3 size: 14 residues. Germline lookup yields CDR1 GTSNPN and CDR2 SVGIG (reference sequence). The DNA of the CDR3 is TGTGCCTGCCGACAGGGAAATGTGAACACTGAAGCTTTCTTT. Encoded protein: CACRQGNVNTEAFF.

The chain recombines TRBV29-1 with TRBJ1-5; TRBD1 agrees at 10 bases. The germline CDR1 and CDR2 sequences are SQVTM and ANQGSEA. This CDR3 region has 13 residues. Trimming took 6 bases from V and 6 from J; bases not matched to a gene: 5. CDR3 nucleotides: TGCAGCGTCCGACAGGGGGCGGGTCAGCCCCAGCATTTT. This gives the protein CSVRQGAGQPQHF.

Regarding this clone: One end of the junction varies from germline; a read error may be responsible. V is TRBV7-3 and J is TRBJ2-1; 10 nucleotides match TRBD2. Germline-derived CDR1 and CDR2 are SGHTA and FQGTGA. This CDR3 contains 15 residues. The CDR3 protein is CASSLTRTSGSKQFF. CDR3 bases: TGTGCCAGCAGCCTAACGAGGACTAGCGGCAGCAAGCAGTTCTTC.